Each of the 11 T cell receptor beta chains below was sequenced from the same sample in a study of response to subunit inactivated influenza vaccine. Using its own MiXCR run on the RT-PCR reads, TCRdb lists one record per CDR3 protein. The table includes hundreds of thousands of distinct CDR3 sequences, 12% to 15% detected once. The sample here was PBMCs from blood, taken roughly 15 days before vaccination. These TCRs come from a man aged 45 to 65 who received an inactivated influenza vaccine.

This clonotype was picked up a small number of times. The chain combines TRBV7-2 with TRBJ2-5; a possible D gene is TRBD1 (5 bases). The CDR3 is 13 amino acids. The V gene lost 1 base and the J gene lost 9 bases, with 12 bases spanning the gap. Germline V gene lookup returns CDR1 SGHTA and CDR2 FQGNSA. The CDR3 is CASSLDSKGAQYF. CDR3 in DNA: TGTGCCAGCAGCTTAGACTCCAAAGGGGCCCAGTACTTC.

This clonotype was counted at least ten times. The gene calls are TRBV5-1 and TRBJ2-1; the D gene is possibly TRBD1 (6 bases). The CDR3 contains 12 residues. V gave up 2 bases and J gave up 8 bases, with 8 bases separating them. Germline assignment: CDR1 SGHRS and CDR2 YFSETQ. The CDR3 nucleotides read TGCGCCAGCAGCTTACAGGGTGATGAGCAGTTCTTC. This gives the protein CASSLQGDEQFF.

The chain has TRBV27 and TRBJ2-1; tentative D call: TRBD1 (6 bases). The V gene lost 6 bases and the J gene lost 0 bases, with 9 bases spanning the gap. In germline, CDR1 is MNHEY, CDR2 SMNVEV (reference sequence). CDR3 length: 14 amino acids. The CDR3 DNA is TGTGCCAGCAGAAAAGGGGGCTCCTACAATGAGCAGTTCTTC. Translating it yields CASRKGGSYNEQFF.

V is TRBV20-1 and J is TRBJ2-7; 7 bases are shared with TRBD1. Germline assignment: CDR1 DFQATT and CDR2 SNEGSKA (reference sequence). The CDR3 totals 13 residues. The V gene end was trimmed by 0 bases and the J gene end by 4 bases; junction bases not matched to a gene: 3. CDR3 in amino acids: CSAREGQTYEQYF. The CDR3, as DNA: TGCAGTGCTAGAGAGGGACAGACTTACGAGCAGTACTTC.

This clonotype was found a few times. The chain joins TRBV6-5 to TRBJ1-1; no definite D call. Trimming left V 0 bases short and J 0 bases short, with 8 bases between. Germline V gene data show CDR1 as MNHEY and CDR2 as SVGAGI. The CDR3 covers 15 residues. The CDR3 loop is CASSYSPTLNTEAFF. For the CDR3, the DNA is TGTGCCAGCAGTTACTCACCGACATTGAACACTGAAGCTTTCTTT.

This clonotype has a handful of counts. V gene TRBV20-1 combines with J gene TRBJ1-2; no firm D call. Deletions cut 0 bases from V and 12 bases from J, with 11 bases between. CDR1 and CDR2 (germline): DFQATT, SNEGSKA (reference sequence). The CDR3 is 11 residues long. The CDR3 reads CSARDREINTF. CDR3 nucleotides: TGCAGTGCTAGAGATCGAGAAATCAACACCTTC.

This chain joins TRBV13 and TRBJ2-5; D might be TRBD1 (6 bases). The CDR3 length is 16 residues. Germline values: CDR1 PRHDT, CDR2 FYEKMQ (reference sequence). V lost 5 bases to trimming and J lost 2 bases, with 18 bases between them. This CDR3 is CASSPGQIGLQETQYF. In nucleotides, the CDR3 is TGTGCCAGCAGCCCCGGACAGATAGGGTTGCAAGAGACCCAGTACTTC.

The chain links TRBV6-2 or TRBV6-3 to TRBJ1-1, with D perhaps TRBD1 (6 bases). The CDR3 extends over 16 amino acids. Trimming removed 2 bases from V and 3 bases from J, with 16 bases in between. Germline V CDR1 and CDR2: MNHEY, SVGEGT. The CDR3 protein is CASSYRGGGVYTEAFF. In nucleotides, the CDR3 is TGTGCCAGCAGTTACCGCGGGGGGGGCGTATACACTGAAGCTTTCTTT.

The rearrangement joins TRBV12-3 or TRBV12-4 to TRBJ1-5, with 7 bases aligning to TRBD1. This CDR3 comprises 15 residues. The ends lost 5 bases at V and 5 bases at J; junction bases unmatched: 9. The CDR3 reads CASSVGTAEYQPQHF. CDR3 nucleotide sequence: TGTGCCAGCAGTGTCGGGACAGCGGAGTATCAGCCCCAGCATTTT.

In its sample, this clonotype was seen many times. This sequence joins TRBV6-1 and TRBJ1-4, with 9 bases identical to TRBD1. The CDR3 extends over 15 amino acids. V shed 4 bases, J shed 4 bases, and the junction held 4 bases outside the gene matches. CDR1 and CDR2 from the germline V gene are MNHNS and SASEGT. The CDR3 sequence is CASSAGTGSNEKLFF. CDR3 nucleotides: TGTGCCAGCAGTGCCGGGACAGGGAGTAATGAAAAACTGTTTTTT.

The V and J genes are TRBV12-3 or TRBV12-4 and TRBJ2-1; 12 nucleotides line up with TRBD1. The trim removed 2 bases at V and 4 bases at J, leaving 3 bases unmatched. This CDR3 comprises 16 residues. The chain's CDR3 is CASSLRGQGAYNEQFF. CDR3 DNA sequence: TGTGCCAGCAGTTTAAGGGGACAGGGGGCGTACAATGAGCAGTTCTTC.